The 4 T cell receptor beta chains below were found in one sample sequenced in a study of T-cell memory formation after mild COVID-19. TCRdb re-called the 5' RACE reads through MiXCR, storing one row per CDR3 protein. The data contain roughly 300,000 distinct CDR3 sequences, around 15% of them singletons. The specimen sequenced was PBMCs or a T cell subset sorted from them (not recorded which). Source of these receptors: a man aged 18 to 29 who had mild COVID-19 (a few samples of this study predate the infection). Cell type and time point are not known.

The chain combines TRBV12-5 with TRBJ2-5, with D possibly matching TRBD2 (5 bases). The V end lost 8 bases, the J end lost 2 bases, and 12 bases lay between the germline ends. This CDR3 region has 13 residues. Germline CDR1 and CDR2: LGHNT and FRNRAP. The CDR3 DNA reads TGTGCTAGTCTCCCGGGAATGCAAGAGACCCAGTACTTC. Encoded protein: CASLPGMQETQYF.

The rearrangement joins TRBV6-5 to TRBJ2-5; D tentatively reads TRBD1 or TRBD2 (5 bases each). Germline V CDR1 and CDR2: MNHEY, SVGAGI. CDR3 length: 16 residues. With 5 bases removed from V and 2 bases from J, the gap between germline ends came to 18 bases. The CDR3 nucleotides read TGTGCCAGCAGTACACGTATCGGGGCCTTTCAAGAGACCCAGTACTTC. This codes for CASSTRIGAFQETQYF.

This clonotype has a handful of counts. The chain uses TRBV27 and TRBJ2-6, with D possibly being TRBD1 or TRBD2 (5 bases each). V dropped 5 bases and J dropped 2 bases, with 16 bases sitting between them. Germline V lookup: CDR1 MNHEY, CDR2 SMNVEV (reference sequence). The CDR3 contains 17 residues. The CDR3 DNA sequence: TGTGCCAGCAGTCCAGGACTCCCGGGGCCTGGGGCCAACGTCCTGACTTTC. Translation gives CASSPGLPGPGANVLTF. Using reference TRBV27 and TRBJ2-6 for the parts outside the CDR3, the full variable domain is EAQVTQNPRYLITVTGKKLTVTCSQNMNHEYMSWYRQDPGLGLRQIYYSMNVEVTDKGDVPEGYKVSRKEKRNFPLILESPSPNQTSLYFCASSPGLPGPGANVLTFGAGSRLTVL.

V gene TRBV20-1 combines with J gene TRBJ1-4; maybe TRBD1 (6 bases). The germline V gene encodes CDR1 DFQATT and CDR2 SNEGSKA (reference sequence). Trimming pared 6 bases from V and 4 bases from J, leaving 24 bases between. This CDR3 spans 17 amino acids. CDR3 protein: CSATPAGGQLDNEKLFF. CDR3 DNA sequence: TGCAGTGCCACCCCCGCGGGGGGGCAGCTGGATAATGAAAAACTGTTTTTT.